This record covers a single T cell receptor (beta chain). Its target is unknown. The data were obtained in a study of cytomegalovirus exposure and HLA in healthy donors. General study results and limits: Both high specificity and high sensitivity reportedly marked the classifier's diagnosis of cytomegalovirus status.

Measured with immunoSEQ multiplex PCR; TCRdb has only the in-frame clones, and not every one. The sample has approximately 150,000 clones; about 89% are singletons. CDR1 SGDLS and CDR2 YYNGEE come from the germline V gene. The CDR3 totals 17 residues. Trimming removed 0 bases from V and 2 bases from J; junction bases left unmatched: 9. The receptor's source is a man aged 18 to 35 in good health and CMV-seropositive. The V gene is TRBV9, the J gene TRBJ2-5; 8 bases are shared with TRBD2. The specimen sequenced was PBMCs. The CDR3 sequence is CASSVDLLAGRQETQYF. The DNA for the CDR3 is TGTGCCAGCAGCGTAGATTTATTAGCGGGGCGACAAGAGACCCAGTACTTC.